This T cell receptor beta chain is drawn from a study of tumor-infiltrating lymphocytes in localized non-small cell lung cancer. Concerning this clone: Its antigen is as yet unknown.

Overall study findings and caveats: Higher tumor T cell infiltration than in uninvolved lung was supported by TCRbeta sequencing. No link was found between tumor T-cell fraction and recurrence-free survival.

The data were produced by immunoSEQ multiplex PCR, yet TCRdb's version contains in-frame clones alone and is incomplete. The sample carries 20,000 to 30,000 clones, over 60% recorded once. Sequencing was done on a sample of lung tumor tissue. The sequence derives from a human donor with non-small cell lung cancer.

The CDR3 DNA is TGTGCCTGGAGTTTGACAGGGACTGGGGGGAATTCACCCCTCCACTTT. It encodes CAWSLTGTGGNSPLHF. The chain links TRBV30 to TRBJ1-6; 7 bases map to TRBD1. Germline V gene data show CDR1 as GTSNPN and CDR2 as SVGIG (reference sequence). CDR3 length: 16 residues. The J segment lost 7 bases and the V segment lost 2 bases, leaving 11 bases of the junction unmatched.